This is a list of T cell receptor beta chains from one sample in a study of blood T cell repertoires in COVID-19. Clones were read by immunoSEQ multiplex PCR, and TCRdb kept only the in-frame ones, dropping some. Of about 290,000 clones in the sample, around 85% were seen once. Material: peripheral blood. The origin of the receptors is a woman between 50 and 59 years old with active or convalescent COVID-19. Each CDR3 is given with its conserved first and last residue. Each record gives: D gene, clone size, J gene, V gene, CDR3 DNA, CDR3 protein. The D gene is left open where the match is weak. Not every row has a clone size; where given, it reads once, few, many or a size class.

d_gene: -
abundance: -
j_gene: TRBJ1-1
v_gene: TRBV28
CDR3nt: TGTGCCAGCAGTCCCCTGGCACATGAAGCTTTCTTT
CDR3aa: CASSPLAHEAFF

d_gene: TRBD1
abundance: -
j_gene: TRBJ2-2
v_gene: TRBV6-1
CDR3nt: TGTGCCAGCAGTGACCCCAGGGGGCGCCTGGGGGGCGGGGAGCTGTTTTTT
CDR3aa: CASSDPRGRLGGGELFF

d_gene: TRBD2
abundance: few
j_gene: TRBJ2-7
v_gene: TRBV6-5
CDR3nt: TGTGCCAGCACCACCTCTAGCGGGAACCCCTACGAGCAGTACTTC
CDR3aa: CASTTSSGNPYEQYF

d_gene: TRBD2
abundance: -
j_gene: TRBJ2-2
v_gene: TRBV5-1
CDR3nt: TGCGCCAGCAGCTCGGGACTAGCGGGAGGAGCGAACACCGGGGAGCTGTTTTTT
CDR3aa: CASSSGLAGGANTGELFF

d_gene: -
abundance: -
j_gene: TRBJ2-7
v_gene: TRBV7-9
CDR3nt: TGTGCCAGCAGCTTAGCGGAGGGCCGGCAGTACTTC
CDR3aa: CASSLAEGRQYF

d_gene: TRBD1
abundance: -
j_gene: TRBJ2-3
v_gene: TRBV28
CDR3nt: TGTGCCAGCAGTACGATCGGACAGCGACAGGGTACGCAGTATTTT
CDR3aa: CASSTIGQRQGTQYF

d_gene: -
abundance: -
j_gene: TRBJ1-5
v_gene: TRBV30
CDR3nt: TGTGCCTGGGGGGCAGGACTCGACCAGCCCCAGCATTTT
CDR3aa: CAWGAGLDQPQHF

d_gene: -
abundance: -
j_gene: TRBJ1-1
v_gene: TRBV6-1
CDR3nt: TGTGCCAGCAGTGAAAGGGGGAGGGGGGCTTTCTTT
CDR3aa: CASSERGRGAFF

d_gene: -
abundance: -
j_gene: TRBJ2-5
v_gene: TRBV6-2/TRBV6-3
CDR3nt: TGTGCCAGCAGTTACTCGATGCCTTTCGGCGGGCCAAAGTACTTC
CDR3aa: CASSYSMPFGGPKYF

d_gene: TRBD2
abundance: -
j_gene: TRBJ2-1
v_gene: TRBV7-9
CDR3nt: TGTGCCAGCAGCCCCGGACTAGCACACAATGAGCAGTTCTTC
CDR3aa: CASSPGLAHNEQFF

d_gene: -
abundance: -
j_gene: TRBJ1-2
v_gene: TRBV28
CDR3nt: TGTGCCAGCAGTTTATTCCTAAACTCCCCGCTTGGCTACACCTTC
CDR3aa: CASSLFLNSPLGYTF

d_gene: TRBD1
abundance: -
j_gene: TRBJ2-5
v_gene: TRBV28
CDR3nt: TGTGCCAGCAGTCCTGGGACAGGACACGAGACCCAGTACTTC
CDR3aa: CASSPGTGHETQYF

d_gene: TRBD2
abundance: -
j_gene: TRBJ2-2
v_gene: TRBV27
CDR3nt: TGTGCCAGCAGTTCTCGGACTAGCTGGACCGGGGAGCTGTTTTTT
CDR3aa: CASSSRTSWTGELFF

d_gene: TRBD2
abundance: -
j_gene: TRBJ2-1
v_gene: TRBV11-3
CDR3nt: TGTGCCAGCAGCTTAGGACTCTTTCGTCAGCGGGAGGTCTACAATGAGCAGTTCTTC
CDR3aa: CASSLGLFRQREVYNEQFF

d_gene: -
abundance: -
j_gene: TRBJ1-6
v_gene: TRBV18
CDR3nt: TGTGCCAGCTCACCAGCAGGGAATAATTCACCCCTCCACTTT
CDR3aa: CASSPAGNNSPLHF

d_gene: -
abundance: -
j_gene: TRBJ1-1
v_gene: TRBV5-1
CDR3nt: TGCGCCAGCAGCTTGGACACCCTGATCAACACTGAAGCTTTCTTT
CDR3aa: CASSLDTLINTEAFF

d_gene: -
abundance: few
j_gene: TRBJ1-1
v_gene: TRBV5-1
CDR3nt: TGCGCCAGCAGCTTGGGCCCGGGGGGAGCTTTCTTT
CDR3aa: CASSLGPGGAFF

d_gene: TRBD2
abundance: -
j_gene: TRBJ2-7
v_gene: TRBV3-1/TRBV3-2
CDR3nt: TGTGCCAGCAGCGCAACGGCGGGGGGCGAGCAGTACTTC
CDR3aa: CASSATAGGEQYF

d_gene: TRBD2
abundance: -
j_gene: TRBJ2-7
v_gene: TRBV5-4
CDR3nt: TGTGCCAGCAGCGTGGGACAGGGACTAGCGGGAGGGTACGAGCAGTACTTC
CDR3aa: CASSVGQGLAGGYEQYF

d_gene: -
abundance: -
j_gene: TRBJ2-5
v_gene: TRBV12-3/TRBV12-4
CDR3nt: TGTGCCAGCAGTAACCTCAGAGGCGGGTCCCAGTACTTC
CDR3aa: CASSNLRGGSQYF

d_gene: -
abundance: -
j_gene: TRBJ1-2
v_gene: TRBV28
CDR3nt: TGTGCCAGCAGTTTAATGGAACTCGGGGGCTACACCTTC
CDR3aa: CASSLMELGGYTF

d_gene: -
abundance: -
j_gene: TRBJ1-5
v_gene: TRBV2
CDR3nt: TGTGCCAGCAGTGAGCGGATGGGTGGAAGCAATCAGCCCCAGCATTTT
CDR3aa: CASSERMGGSNQPQHF

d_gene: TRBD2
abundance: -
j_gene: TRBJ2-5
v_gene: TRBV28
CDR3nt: TGTGCCAGCAGTATGGCGGGGGGCCTGGGAGAGACCCAGTACTTC
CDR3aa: CASSMAGGLGETQYF

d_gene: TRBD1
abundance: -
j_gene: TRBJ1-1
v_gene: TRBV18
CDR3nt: TGTGCCAGCTCACCACCTTCAGGGGGGACTGAAGCTTTCTTT
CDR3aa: CASSPPSGGTEAFF

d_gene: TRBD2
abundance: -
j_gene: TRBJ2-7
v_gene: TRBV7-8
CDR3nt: TGTGCCAGCAGCCACCCACTAGCGGTCTCCTACGAGCAGTACTTC
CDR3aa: CASSHPLAVSYEQYF

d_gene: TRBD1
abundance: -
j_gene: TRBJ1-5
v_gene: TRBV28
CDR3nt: TGTGCCAGCAGTTTATCTGGGACAGGTGGCAATCAGCCCCAGCATTTT
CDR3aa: CASSLSGTGGNQPQHF

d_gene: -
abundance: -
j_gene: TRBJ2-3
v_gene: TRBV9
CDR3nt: TGTGCCAGCAGCCTTGGGCTCTCCACAGATACGCAGTATTTT
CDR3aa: CASSLGLSTDTQYF

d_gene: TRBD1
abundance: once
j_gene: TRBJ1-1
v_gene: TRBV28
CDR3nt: TGTGCCAGCAGTTTATTAGGTGTAGGGGGCTTGACTGAAGCTTTCTTT
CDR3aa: CASSLLGVGGLTEAFF

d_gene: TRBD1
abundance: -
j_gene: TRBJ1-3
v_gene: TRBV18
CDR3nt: TGTGCCAGCTCACCACTACGGACAGGGAACGGAAACACCATATATTTT
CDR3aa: CASSPLRTGNGNTIYF

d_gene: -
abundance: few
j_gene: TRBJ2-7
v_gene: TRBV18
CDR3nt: TGTGCCAGCTCAACAGGGCAGGGGGAGCAGTACTTC
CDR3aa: CASSTGQGEQYF

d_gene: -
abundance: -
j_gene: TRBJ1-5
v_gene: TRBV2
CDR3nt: TGTGCCAGCAGTGTAGGGACAATTAATCAGCCCCAGCATTTT
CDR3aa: CASSVGTINQPQHF

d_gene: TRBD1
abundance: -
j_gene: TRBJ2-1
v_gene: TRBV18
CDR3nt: TGTGCCAGCTCACCCGGGACAGATCAAGCCAATGAGCAGTTCTTC
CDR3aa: CASSPGTDQANEQFF

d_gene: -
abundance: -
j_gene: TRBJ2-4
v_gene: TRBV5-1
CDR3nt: TGCGCCAGCAGCTGGGCCCAGGGGAACATTCAGTACTTC
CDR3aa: CASSWAQGNIQYF

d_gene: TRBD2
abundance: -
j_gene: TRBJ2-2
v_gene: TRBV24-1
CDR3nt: TGTGCCACCAGTGATTTGGGCGGGAGCAGAACCGGGGAGCTGTTTTTT
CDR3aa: CATSDLGGSRTGELFF

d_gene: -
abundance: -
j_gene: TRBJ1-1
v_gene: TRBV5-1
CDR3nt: TGCGCCAGCATGCTTGATCCTAGAGGGACTGAAGCTTTCTTT
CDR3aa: CASMLDPRGTEAFF

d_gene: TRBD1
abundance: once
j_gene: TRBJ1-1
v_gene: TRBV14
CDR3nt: TGTGCCAGCAGCCAAGGGACAGGGATCACTGAAGCTTTCTTT
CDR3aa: CASSQGTGITEAFF

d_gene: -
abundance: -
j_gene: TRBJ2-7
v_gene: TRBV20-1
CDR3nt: TGCAGTGCTAGTGCGTCGATGGTCCTAGCGAAATTCTACGAGCAGTACTTC
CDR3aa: CSASASMVLAKFYEQYF

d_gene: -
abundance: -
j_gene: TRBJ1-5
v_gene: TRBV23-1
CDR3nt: TGCGCCAGCAGTCGGCGGGTAGTGAGGCCTAGCAATCAGCCCCAGCATTTT
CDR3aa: CASSRRVVRPSNQPQHF

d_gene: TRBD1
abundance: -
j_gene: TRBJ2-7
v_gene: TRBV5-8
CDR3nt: TGTGCCACCACCGGGACAGGGTATCGGTACGAGCAGTACTTC
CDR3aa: CATTGTGYRYEQYF

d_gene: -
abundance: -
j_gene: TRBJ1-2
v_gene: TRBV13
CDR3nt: TGTGCCAGCAGCTTAGTACAGGGTCACTATGGCTACACCTTC
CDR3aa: CASSLVQGHYGYTF

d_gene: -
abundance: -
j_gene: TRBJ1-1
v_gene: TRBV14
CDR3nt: TGTGCCAGCAGCCCAGGTATGAACACTGAAGCTTTCTTT
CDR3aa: CASSPGMNTEAFF

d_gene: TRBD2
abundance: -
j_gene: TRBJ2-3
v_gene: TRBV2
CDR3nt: TGTGCCAGCGAGACGTCTTCGACTAGCGGGAGCACAGATACGCAGTATTTT
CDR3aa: CASETSSTSGSTDTQYF

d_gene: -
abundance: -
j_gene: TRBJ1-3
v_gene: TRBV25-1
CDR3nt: TGTGCCAGCGCACAGGGAGAGGGTCCCTCTGGAAACACCATATATTTT
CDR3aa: CASAQGEGPSGNTIYF

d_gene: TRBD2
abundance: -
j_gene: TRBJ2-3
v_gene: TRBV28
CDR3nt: TGTGCCAGCAGTTTAGCGCTAGCGGTAGATACGCAGTATTTT
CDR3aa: CASSLALAVDTQYF

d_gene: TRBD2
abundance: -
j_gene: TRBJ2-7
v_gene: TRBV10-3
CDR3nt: TGTGCCATCAGTGAGAAGGCGGTGGCTAGCGGGACGAAGCCACAGTACTTC
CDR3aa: CAISEKAVASGTKPQYF

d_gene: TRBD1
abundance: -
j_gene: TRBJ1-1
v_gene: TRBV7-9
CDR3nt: TGTGCCAGCGCCAGGGGGCTCACTGAAGCTTTCTTT
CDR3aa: CASARGLTEAFF

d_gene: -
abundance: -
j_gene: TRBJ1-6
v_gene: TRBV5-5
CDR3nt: TGTGCCAGCAGCATGCTGGATCAGGGGAATTCACCCCTCCACTTT
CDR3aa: CASSMLDQGNSPLHF

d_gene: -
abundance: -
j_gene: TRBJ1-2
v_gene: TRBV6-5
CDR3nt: TGTGCCAGCAGTTTAGACAGTTTCTATGGCTACACCTTC
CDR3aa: CASSLDSFYGYTF

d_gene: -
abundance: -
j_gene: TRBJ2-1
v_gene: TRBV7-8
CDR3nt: TGTGCCAGCAGCTCTAATACCGGGACTCAGTTCTTC
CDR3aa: CASSSNTGTQFF

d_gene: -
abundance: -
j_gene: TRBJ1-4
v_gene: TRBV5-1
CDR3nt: TGCGCCAGCAGCGCCAGGGATATGGAAAAACTGTTTTTT
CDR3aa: CASSARDMEKLFF

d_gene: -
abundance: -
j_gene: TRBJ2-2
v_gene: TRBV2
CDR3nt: TGTGCCAGCACCCCGAGGGTGAACACCGGGGAGCTGTTTTTT
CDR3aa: CASTPRVNTGELFF

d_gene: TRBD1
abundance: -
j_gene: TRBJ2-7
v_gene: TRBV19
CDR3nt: TGTGCCAGTAGTATCCCGGGACAGGGCGGCTACGAGCAGTACTTC
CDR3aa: CASSIPGQGGYEQYF

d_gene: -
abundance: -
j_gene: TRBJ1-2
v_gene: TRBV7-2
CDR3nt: TGTGCCAGCAGCTTAGACAGAGTTACTAACTATGGCTACACCTTC
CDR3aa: CASSLDRVTNYGYTF

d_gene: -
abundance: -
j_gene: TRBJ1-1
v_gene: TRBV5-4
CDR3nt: TGTGCCAGCAGCCAAGACAGTATGAACACTGAAGCTTTCTTT
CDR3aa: CASSQDSMNTEAFF

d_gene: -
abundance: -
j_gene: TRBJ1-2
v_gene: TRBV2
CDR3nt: TGTGCCAGCAGTGAAGATCGGGTAGGCTATGGCTACACCTTC
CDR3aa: CASSEDRVGYGYTF

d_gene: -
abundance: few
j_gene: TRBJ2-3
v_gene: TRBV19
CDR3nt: TGTGCCAGTAGTTCGGGACTAGATACGCAGTATTTT
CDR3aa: CASSSGLDTQYF